The 28 T cell receptor beta chains presented below share a single source sample, sequenced in a study of T cell changes during pregnancy in multiple sclerosis. Produced via immunoSEQ multiplex PCR; TCRdb's table is partial and in-frame only. This table has some 60,000 clones, more than 85% appearing once. The specimen comprised CD4+ T cells from peripheral blood mononuclear cells, sampled in the third trimester of pregnancy. These receptors all stem from a female donor with multiple sclerosis, enrolled in a pregnancy study.

V is TRBV19 and J is TRBJ1-4; 8 bases fit TRBD1. In germline, CDR1 is LNHDA, CDR2 SQIVND (reference sequence). V lost 5 bases to trimming and J lost 7 bases; unmatched junction nucleotides: 9. The CDR3 contains 15 residues. This CDR3 reads CASSSRDRRLEKLFF. The CDR3 DNA reads as TGTGCCAGTAGTTCCCGGGACAGGCGCCTTGAAAAACTGTTTTTT.

V usage is TRBV10-2 and J usage is TRBJ2-5; a weak D match, TRBD1 (6 bases). The V end lost 3 bases, the J end lost 7 bases, and 15 bases lay between the germline ends. From germline, CDR1 is WSHSY and CDR2 SAAADI. The CDR3 is 14 residues long. The CDR3 protein is CASSEAGESATQYF. CDR3 nucleotide sequence: TGCGCCAGCAGTGAAGCAGGGGAGAGTGCGACCCAGTACTTC.

The chain carries TRBV7-8 and TRBJ2-1; D might be TRBD1 (6 bases). With 5 bases removed from V and 1 base from J, the gap between germline ends came to 18 bases. The CDR3 length is 17 residues. From germline, CDR1 is SGHVS and CDR2 FQNEAQ. The CDR3 sequence is CASSHSRWGQSYNEQFF. Here the CDR3 DNA reads TGTGCCAGCAGCCATTCCCGTTGGGGGCAATCCTACAATGAGCAGTTCTTC.

The CDR3: CASSALTSSGELFF. CDR3 coding DNA: TGTGCCAGCAGCGCCCTAACTAGCTCCGGGGAGCTGTTTTTT. This chain joins TRBV9 and TRBJ2-2; D perhaps matches TRBD2 (6 bases). V lost 3 bases and J 6 bases, leaving 12 bases between the germline ends. CDR1 is SGDLS and CDR2 is YYNGEE in the germline V gene. The CDR3 has 14 residues.

This clone has more than one count but fewer than ten. The chain recombines TRBV6-5 with TRBJ2-7; D is unclear. V was clipped by 6 bases and J by 3 bases, with 12 bases between them. CDR3 size: 13 residues. The germline V gene encodes CDR1 MNHEY and CDR2 SVGAGI. CDR3 in DNA: TGTGCCAGCAGCCGAAACGGTGACTACGAGCAGTACTTC. This translates into CASSRNGDYEQYF.

This rearrangement joins TRBV7-6 to TRBJ2-5, with D hard to call. The germline CDR1 and CDR2 sequences are SGHVS and FNYEAQ. Trimming left V 5 bases short and J 1 base short, with 8 bases between. The CDR3 runs to 13 residues. CDR3 loop: CASSPVAQETQYF. Here the CDR3 DNA reads TGTGCCAGCAGCCCCGTGGCCCAAGAGACCCAGTACTTC.

A remark on this clone: Different DNA sequences within this sample yield the same CDR3. J is TRBJ1-1 and V is TRBV5-1, with no clear D. Trimming took off 1 base at V and 0 bases at J, with 7 bases between the two ends. Germline V gene data show CDR1 as SGHRS and CDR2 as YFSETQ. The CDR3 spans 14 residues. The CDR3 coding sequence is TGCGCCAGCAGCTTGAGAGTTATGAACACTGAAGCTTTCTTT. As protein: CASSLRVMNTEAFF.

As concerns this clone: Compared with germline, one end of the junction differs, possibly owing to a read error. The genes are TRBV6-6 and TRBJ2-3, with D perhaps matching TRBD2 (6 bases). This CDR3 has 13 amino acids. The germline gives CDR1 MNHNY, CDR2 SVGAGI (reference sequence). CDR3 nucleotide sequence: TGTGCCAGCACTCCCGCGGGGAGTCCCAAATGTGTCTTT. This gives the protein CASTPAGSPKCVF.

The V and J genes are TRBV7-6 and TRBJ1-1; D unresolved. Looked up from germline, CDR1 is SGHVS and CDR2 is FNYEAQ. This CDR3 region has 16 residues. Trimming took off 5 bases at V and 5 bases at J, with 21 bases between the two ends. CDR3 sequence reads: CASSPPLLISKTEAFF. DNA of the CDR3: TGTGCCAGCAGCCCCCCCCTACTAATCTCTAAGACTGAAGCTTTCTTT.

The rearrangement links TRBV23-1 to TRBJ2-7; possibly TRBD2 for D (6 bases). TRBV23-1 is labeled an ORF, and its function is uncertain. The V gene lost 4 bases and the J gene lost 2 bases, with 27 bases spanning the gap. This CDR3 is 19 amino acids long. The CDR3 DNA reads as TGCGCCAGCAGTCCTCCGTGGATAGCGGCATCATCTCCAACCTACGAGCAGTACTTC. This encodes CASSPPWIAASSPTYEQYF.

This clone was detected only a few times. V is TRBV7-8 and J is TRBJ1-5; D not certain. The CDR3 is 15 amino acids. V lost 6 bases and J 3 bases, leaving 15 bases between the germline ends. Germline lookup yields CDR1 SGHVS and CDR2 FQNEAQ. Here the CDR3 reads CASRPIGGNNQPQHF. CDR3 coding DNA: TGTGCCAGCAGACCGATCGGAGGGAACAATCAGCCCCAGCATTTT.

The genes are TRBV27 and TRBJ2-5; tentatively, D is TRBD1 (6 bases). The end of the DNA is better explained by TRBJ2-7, so the J call may be wrong. Germline loops: CDR1 MNHEY, CDR2 SMNVEV (reference sequence). There are 20 residues in the CDR3. The CDR3 loop is CASSSQVGVKVRGVPYEQYF. Here the CDR3 DNA reads TGTGCCAGCAGTTCGCAGGTCGGGGTTAAGGTCAGGGGTGTCCCCTACGAGCAGTACTTC.

This chain uses TRBV11-2 with TRBJ2-3; D gene uncertain. Germline assignment: CDR1 SGHAT and CDR2 FQNNGV. The CDR3 spans 18 residues. Between the trimmed V and J ends, which lost 0 bases and 0 bases, there was a span of 16 bases. DNA of the CDR3: TGTGCCAGCAGCTTAGATCTGGGCTACGAGTTAAGCACAGATACGCAGTATTTT. Its translation: CASSLDLGYELSTDTQYF.

This clone has a single count. The V call is TRBV30, the J call TRBJ1-6; 8 bases map to TRBD1. The V and J ends lost 0 bases and 7 bases, in that order; junction bases with no gene match: 2. CDR1 is GTSNPN, CDR2 SVGIG, per germline (reference sequence). CDR3 length: 14 residues. CDR3 amino acids: CAWSVSGGNSPLHF. For the CDR3, the DNA is TGTGCCTGGAGTGTATCAGGGGGCAATTCACCCCTCCACTTT.

The J gene is TRBJ2-5, the V gene TRBV5-1, with TRBD1 matching over 7 bases. The V gene end was trimmed by 0 bases and the J gene end by 9 bases; junction bases not matched to a gene: 11. CDR1 and CDR2 (germline): SGHRS, YFSETQ. CDR3 length: 15 amino acids. CDR3 amino acids: CASSLEDRTSRAQYF. In DNA, the CDR3 is TGCGCCAGCAGCTTGGAGGACAGGACAAGTAGGGCCCAGTACTTC.

The chain combines TRBV6-1 with TRBJ2-3; TRBD1 matches 9 bases. The CDR3 contains 18 residues. The V gene's germline CDR1 is MNHNS and CDR2 SASEGT. V shed 0 bases and J 7 bases; nucleotides not matched to a gene: 14. The CDR3 sequence is CASSEALGGQGEGNTQYF. The CDR3 nucleotides are TGTGCCAGCAGTGAAGCGCTGGGGGGACAGGGCGAGGGAAATACGCAGTATTTT.

This chain uses TRBV4-2 with TRBJ2-7, with TRBD1 identical over 10 bases. The CDR3 contains 16 residues. V shed 3 bases and J 2 bases; nucleotides not matched to a gene: 7. Germline CDR1 and CDR2: LGHNA and YNFKEQ. The CDR3 loop is CASSQDAGTGAYEQYF. CDR3 sequence (DNA): TGTGCCAGCAGCCAGGACGCCGGGACAGGGGCCTACGAGCAGTACTTC.

V and J are TRBV11-2 and TRBJ2-7; D is unresolved. CDR1 SGHAT and CDR2 FQNNGV come from the germline V gene. This CDR3 comprises 15 residues. V dropped 3 bases and J dropped 0 bases, with 12 bases sitting between them. DNA for the CDR3: TGTGCCAGCAGCTTGGTATACAGCTTCTCCTACGAGCAGTACTTC. This sequence encodes CASSLVYSFSYEQYF.

The rearrangement uses TRBV23-1 and TRBJ2-1; 13 positions match TRBD2. TRBV23-1 carries the ORF label, with uncertain function. Unmatched junction bases numbered 9, after V lost 5 bases and J lost 5 bases. This CDR3 region has 17 residues. The CDR3: CASSLNQGLAGNNEQFF. CDR3 in DNA: TGCGCCAGCAGTTTAAATCAGGGACTAGCGGGGAACAATGAGCAGTTCTTC.

This chain uses TRBV7-2 with TRBJ1-2; D call uncertain. Deletions cut 3 bases from V and 4 bases from J, with 6 bases between. This CDR3 contains 12 residues. Germline-derived CDR1 and CDR2 are SGHTA and FQGNSA. This CDR3 is CASSLTGYGYTF. CDR3 bases: TGTGCCAGCAGCTTGACGGGCTATGGCTACACCTTC.

V and J are TRBV7-2 and TRBJ1-1, with TRBD1 matching 10 bases. The CDR3 covers 12 residues. The ends lost 5 bases at V and 11 bases at J; junction bases unmatched: 5. Germline-derived CDR1 and CDR2 are SGHTA and FQGNSA. The CDR3 region is CASSRQGADAFF. The CDR3 DNA reads TGTGCCAGCAGCCGACAGGGGGCGGATGCTTTCTTT.

The genes are TRBV19 and TRBJ2-1, with a possible D match to TRBD1 (5 bases). CDR3 length: 14 amino acids. Trimming removed 11 bases at V and 0 bases at J, with 14 bases between. Germline values: CDR1 LNHDA, CDR2 SQIVND (reference sequence). The CDR3 loop reads CASKTVDSYNEQFF. CDR3 DNA sequence: TGTGCCTCCAAGACAGTCGACTCCTACAATGAGCAGTTCTTC.

The rearrangement uses TRBV19 and TRBJ2-2, with TRBD2 identical over 11 bases. The V gene's germline CDR1 is LNHDA and CDR2 SQIVND (reference sequence). The CDR3 spans 16 residues. After removal of 5 bases from V and 5 bases from J, the junction contained 7 bases not matched to a gene. The CDR3 DNA is TGTGCCAGTAGTTTTAGCGGGAGGGCCGGAACCGGGGAGCTGTTTTTT. It translates to CASSFSGRAGTGELFF.

The CDR3 bases are TGTGCCAGCAGTTCCCAGGGCGGGGGGGTTTCCTACGAGCAGTACTTC. This codes for CASSSQGGGVSYEQYF. V is TRBV6-5 and J is TRBJ2-7, with 9 bases identical to TRBD2. The V segment lost 4 bases and the J segment 1 base; nucleotides outside the gene matches: 8. CDR1 is MNHEY and CDR2 is SVGAGI in the germline V gene. This CDR3 spans 16 amino acids.

V and J are TRBV5-4 and TRBJ2-3; 8 bases are a match to TRBD2. V dropped 6 bases and J dropped 5; count of bases not matched to a gene: 20. This CDR3 has 18 amino acids. Germline CDR1 is SGHNT and CDR2 is YYREEE (reference sequence). The CDR3 nucleotides read TGTGCCAGCAAAAGATTACCCCGGGGGGGCGGGAGAAAAGATACGCAGTATTTT. The encoded protein is CASKRLPRGGGRKDTQYF.

V usage is TRBV18 and J usage is TRBJ1-4; the D gene is possibly TRBD1 (6 bases). Trimming removed 6 bases from V and 3 bases from J, with 8 bases in between. CDR1 and CDR2 (germline): KGHSH, LQKENI. The CDR3 length is 13 residues. As DNA, the CDR3 is TGTGCCAGCTCGGGGGCTGCTAATGAAAAACTGTTTTTT. Protein sequence: CASSGAANEKLFF.

This clone came up a few times. The V and J genes are TRBV21-1 and TRBJ1-6; the table's D gene call, TRBD1, was not cross checked with the DNA. TRBV21-1 is reported as a pseudogene. The CDR3 has 17 amino acids. The CDR3, as DNA: TGTGCCAGCAGCTCAACTTCGGACAGGCGGACGAATTCACCCCTCCACTTT. It is translated as CASSSTSDRRTNSPLHF.

This sequence joins TRBV11-2 and TRBJ2-2; 9 bases agree with TRBD2. J lost 8 bases, V lost 5 bases, and 9 bases had no gene match. The CDR3 runs 15 residues. Per the germline V gene, CDR1 is SGHAT and CDR2 is FQNNGV. As DNA, the CDR3 is TGTGCCAGCAGCACCGTTAGCGGGGGAGGGGGGGAGCTGTTTTTT. It encodes CASSTVSGGGGELFF.